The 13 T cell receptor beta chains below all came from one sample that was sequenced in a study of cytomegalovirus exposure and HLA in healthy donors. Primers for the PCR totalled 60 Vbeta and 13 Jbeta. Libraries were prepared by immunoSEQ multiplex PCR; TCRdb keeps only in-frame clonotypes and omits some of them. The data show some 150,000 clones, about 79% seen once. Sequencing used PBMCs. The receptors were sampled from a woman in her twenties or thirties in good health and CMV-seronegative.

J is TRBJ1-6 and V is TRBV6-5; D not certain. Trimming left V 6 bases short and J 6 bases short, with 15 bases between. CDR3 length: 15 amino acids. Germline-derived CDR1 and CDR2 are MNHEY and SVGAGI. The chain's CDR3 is CASRLAPGVNSPLHF. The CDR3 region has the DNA TGTGCCAGCAGGCTCGCTCCCGGGGTTAATTCACCCCTCCACTTT.

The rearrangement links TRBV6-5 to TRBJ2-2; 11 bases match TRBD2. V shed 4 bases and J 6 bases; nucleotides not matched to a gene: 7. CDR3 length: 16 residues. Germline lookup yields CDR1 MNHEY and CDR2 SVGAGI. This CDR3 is CASSSIAGGPAGELFF. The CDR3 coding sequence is TGTGCCAGCAGTTCCATAGCGGGGGGGCCTGCCGGGGAGCTGTTTTTT.

The CDR3 loop reads CASSIGGTGGGYGYTF. CDR3 DNA sequence: TGTGCCAGTAGTATAGGGGGGACAGGGGGCGGCTATGGCTACACCTTC. This chain links TRBV19 with TRBJ1-2; 12 positions match TRBD1. Trimming removed 1 base from V and 4 bases from J; junction bases left unmatched: 4. CDR1 and CDR2 (germline): LNHDA, SQIVND (reference sequence). The CDR3 contains 16 residues.

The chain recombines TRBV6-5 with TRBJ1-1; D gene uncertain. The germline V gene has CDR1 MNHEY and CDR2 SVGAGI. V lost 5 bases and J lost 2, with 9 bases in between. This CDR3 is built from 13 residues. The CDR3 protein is CASSEQFNTEAFF. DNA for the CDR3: TGTGCCAGCAGTGAACAGTTCAACACTGAAGCTTTCTTT.

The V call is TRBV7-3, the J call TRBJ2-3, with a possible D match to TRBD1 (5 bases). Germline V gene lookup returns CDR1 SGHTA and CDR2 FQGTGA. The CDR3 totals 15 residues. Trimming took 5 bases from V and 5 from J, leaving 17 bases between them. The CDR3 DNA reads TGTGCCAGCAGCCTAGGGGCCTATCCCCTAGATACGCAGTATTTT. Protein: CASSLGAYPLDTQYF.

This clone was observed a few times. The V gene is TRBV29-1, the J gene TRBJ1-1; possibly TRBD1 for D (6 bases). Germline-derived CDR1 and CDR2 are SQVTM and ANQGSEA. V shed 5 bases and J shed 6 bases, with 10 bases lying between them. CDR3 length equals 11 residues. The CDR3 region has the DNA TGCAGCGTTACACAGGGTGCTGAAGCTTTCTTT. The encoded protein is CSVTQGAEAFF.

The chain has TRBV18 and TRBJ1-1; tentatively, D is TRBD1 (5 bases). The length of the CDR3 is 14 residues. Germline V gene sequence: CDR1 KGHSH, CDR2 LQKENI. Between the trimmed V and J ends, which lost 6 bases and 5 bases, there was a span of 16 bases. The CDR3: CASSQQGQGTEAFF. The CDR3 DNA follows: TGTGCCAGCTCCCAACAAGGGCAGGGAACTGAAGCTTTCTTT.

CDR3 nucleotides: TGTGCCAGCAGTACCCTCGACCGGGACACCATATATTTT. This translates into CASSTLDRDTIYF. This chain links TRBV27 with TRBJ1-3; D remains ambiguous. Trimming took off 5 bases at V and 8 bases at J, with 13 bases between the two ends. Germline CDR1 and CDR2: MNHEY and SMNVEV (reference sequence). The CDR3 spans 13 residues.

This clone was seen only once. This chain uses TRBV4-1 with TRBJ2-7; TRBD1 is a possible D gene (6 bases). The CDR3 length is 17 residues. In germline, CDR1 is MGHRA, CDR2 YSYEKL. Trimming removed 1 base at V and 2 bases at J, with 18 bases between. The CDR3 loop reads CASSQGEWQGNPYEQYF. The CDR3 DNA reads TGCGCCAGCAGCCAAGGGGAATGGCAGGGGAATCCCTACGAGCAGTACTTC.

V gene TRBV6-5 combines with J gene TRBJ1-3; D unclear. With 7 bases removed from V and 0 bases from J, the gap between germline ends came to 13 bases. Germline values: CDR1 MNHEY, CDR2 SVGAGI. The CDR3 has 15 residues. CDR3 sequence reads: CASMRGVISGNTIYF. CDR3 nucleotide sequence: TGTGCCAGCATGCGCGGGGTGATCTCTGGAAACACCATATATTTT.

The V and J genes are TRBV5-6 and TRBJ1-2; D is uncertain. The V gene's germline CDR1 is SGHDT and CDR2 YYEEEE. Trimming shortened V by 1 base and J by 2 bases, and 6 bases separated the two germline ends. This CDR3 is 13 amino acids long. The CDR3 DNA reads TGTGCCAGCAGCTTGCCGGTAAACTATGGCTACACCTTC. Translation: CASSLPVNYGYTF.

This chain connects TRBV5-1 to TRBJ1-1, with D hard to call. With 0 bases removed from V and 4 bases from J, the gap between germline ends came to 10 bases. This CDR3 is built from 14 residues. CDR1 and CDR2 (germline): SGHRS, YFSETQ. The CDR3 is CASSLVGSGTEAFF. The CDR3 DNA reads TGCGCCAGCAGCTTGGTAGGGAGTGGCACTGAAGCTTTCTTT.

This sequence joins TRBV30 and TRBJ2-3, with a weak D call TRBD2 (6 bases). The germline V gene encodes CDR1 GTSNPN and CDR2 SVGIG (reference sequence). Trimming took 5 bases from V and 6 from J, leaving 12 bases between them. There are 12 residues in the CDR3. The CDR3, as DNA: TGTGCCTGGTCTGGGACTCGGGATACGCAGTATTTT. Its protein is CAWSGTRDTQYF.